The 13 T cell receptor beta chains in this list originate from one sample, sequenced in a study of T-cell reconstitution after alpha-beta-depleted transplantation in children. This sample's TCRbeta library carried unique molecular identifier barcodes. TCRdb redid the calling of the PCR reads with MiXCR, one entry per CDR3 protein. The sample includes some 180,000 distinct CDR3 sequences, approximately 7% of them seen just once. The material was PBMCs, obtained before TCRalphabeta/CD19-depleted stem cell transplant. These receptors all come from a boy aged 2 to 9 with acute lymphoblastic leukemia, due to receive a stem cell transplant.

This chain links TRBV20-1 with TRBJ2-1, with 8 positions matching TRBD2. This CDR3 has 14 amino acids. Germline V CDR1 and CDR2: DFQATT, SNEGSKA (reference sequence). Trimming took 6 bases from V and 10 from J; bases not matched to a gene: 14. CDR3 in amino acids: CSAGLAGRGQEQFF. In nucleotides, the CDR3 is TGCAGTGCCGGGCTAGCGGGCCGCGGGCAAGAGCAGTTCTTC.

The chain recombines TRBV11-2 with TRBJ2-7, with a tentative D call TRBD1 (5 bases). The CDR3 is made up of 17 amino acids. Germline CDR1 and CDR2: SGHAT and FQNNGV. V was pared by 1 base and J by 3 bases, with 19 bases between. The CDR3 nucleotides read TGTGCCAGCAGCTTAGTCTTGGGGCTGGGTAGGGGCTACGAGCAGTACTTC. This encodes CASSLVLGLGRGYEQYF.

Details on this clonotype: A read error may explain this, as a much larger clone is one base away. The rearrangement links TRBV11-2 to TRBJ1-1; weak D call: TRBD1 (6 bases). V was clipped by 1 base and J by 3 bases, with 6 bases between them. Germline CDR1 and CDR2: SGHAT and FQNNGV. CDR3 length equals 13 residues. CDR3 amino acids: CASSLGQDTEAFF. Here the CDR3 DNA reads TGTGCCAGCAGCTTAGGACAGGACACTGAAGCTTTCTTT. Full variable domain (rest looked up from reference TRBV11-2 and TRBJ1-1): EAGVAQSPRYKIIEKRQSVAFWCNPISGHATLYWYQQILGQGPKLLIQFQNNGVVDDSQLPKDRFSAERLKGVDSTLKIQPAKLEDSAVYLCASSLGQDTEAFFGQGTRLTVV.

This clonotype was counted many times. The CDR3 DNA sequence: TGTGCCAGCAGTTTATCCCATGGGGCCAGCGGGAGGGTAGTTCGCTACGAGCAGTACTTC. This encodes CASSLSHGASGRVVRYEQYF. The chain combines TRBV27 with TRBJ2-7; 10 positions match TRBD2. Trimming removed 0 bases from V and 3 bases from J; junction bases left unmatched: 17. Germline V lookup: CDR1 MNHEY, CDR2 SMNVEV (reference sequence). The CDR3 spans 20 residues.

The chain combines TRBV7-9 with TRBJ2-3, with 7 bases matching TRBD2. V lost 5 bases to trimming and J lost 6 bases; unmatched junction nucleotides: 11. CDR3 size: 15 residues. CDR1 SEHNR and CDR2 FQNEAQ come from the germline V gene (reference sequence). CDR3 in DNA: TGTGCCAGCAGCGAGAAAACACTCGGGGGGGATACGCAGTATTTT. Amino acid sequence: CASSEKTLGGDTQYF.

This clonotype was detected ten times or more. The chain is built from TRBV3-1 and TRBJ2-2, with 13 bases lining up with TRBD2. CDR3 length: 15 amino acids. Germline-derived CDR1 and CDR2 are LGHDT and YNNKEL (reference sequence). Losses at the gene ends were 6 bases for V and 6 bases for J; bases not matched to a gene: 4. The CDR3 DNA reads as TGTGCCAGCAGGAGGACTAGCGGGAGACCCGGGGAGCTGTTTTTT. Protein sequence: CASRRTSGRPGELFF.

V and J are TRBV7-9 and TRBJ2-1; 13 bases fit TRBD2. The CDR3 consists of 17 residues. Germline V lookup: CDR1 SEHNR, CDR2 FQNEAQ (reference sequence). The V gene end was trimmed by 7 bases and the J gene end by 12 bases; junction bases not matched to a gene: 18. CDR3 protein: CASKSFPGLAGRVGQFF. The CDR3 DNA sequence: TGTGCCAGCAAGAGTTTCCCGGGACTAGCGGGGCGCGTCGGGCAGTTCTTC.

There are many counts of this clonotype. The rearrangement joins TRBV15 to TRBJ1-2; 10 nucleotides align to TRBD1. The CDR3 contains 12 residues. V trimming: 5 bases; J trimming: 8 bases; junction bases outside the gene matches: 2. The germline V gene has CDR1 LNHNV and CDR2 YYDKDF (reference sequence). In DNA form, the CDR3 reads TGTGCCACCAGCGGGGACAGGGGAGGCTACACCTTC. Its translation: CATSGDRGGYTF.

This clonotype was observed many times. The V call is TRBV20-1, the J call TRBJ2-7; the match to TRBD2 covers 10 bases. This CDR3 comprises 15 residues. The V gene's germline CDR1 is DFQATT and CDR2 SNEGSKA (reference sequence). V was clipped by 3 bases and J by 3 bases; unmatched bases: 8. The CDR3 loop reads CSASTFGLADYEQYF. CDR3 in DNA: TGCAGTGCTAGTACCTTCGGACTAGCGGACTACGAGCAGTACTTC.

This clonotype was detected many times. CDR3 protein: CASTLGTSYEQYF. The CDR3 nucleotides read TGTGCCAGCACCCTCGGTACCTCCTACGAGCAGTACTTC. The rearrangement joins TRBV12-3 or TRBV12-4 to TRBJ2-7; D not certain. The CDR3 totals 13 residues. Between the trimmed V and J ends, which lost 7 bases and 0 bases, there was a span of 10 bases.

Only a few counts were recorded for this clonotype. This rearrangement joins TRBV2 to TRBJ2-7, with 8 bases that match TRBD2. After removal of 7 bases from V and 7 bases from J, the junction contained 12 bases not matched to a gene. Germline values: CDR1 SNHLY, CDR2 FYNNEI. This CDR3 is built from 14 residues. CDR3 sequence reads: CASNPTAGAGEQYF. CDR3 coding DNA: TGTGCCAGCAATCCCACAGCGGGGGCCGGGGAGCAGTACTTC.

The V gene is TRBV3-1, the J gene TRBJ1-6; TRBD1 matches 10 bases. CDR3 size: 15 residues. Trimming took 1 base from V and 6 from J; bases not matched to a gene: 0. CDR1 is LGHDT and CDR2 is YNNKEL in the germline V gene (reference sequence). CDR3 DNA: TGTGCCAGCAGCCAAGGGACAGGGGGTAATTCACCCCTCCACTTT. Translated, it gives CASSQGTGGNSPLHF.

Concerning this clonotype itself: Its ends do not fully match the called genes, so a read error is possible. The chain is built from TRBV7-7 and TRBJ2-5; possibly TRBD1 for D (6 bases). Germline V gives CDR1 SSHAT, CDR2 FNYEAQ (reference sequence). This CDR3 is built from 15 residues. The CDR3 protein is CASSLAYGQRETQYF. In nucleotides, the CDR3 is TGTGCTAGCAGCTTAGCGTATGGACAGAGAGAGACCCAGTACTTC.